This entry concerns a single T cell receptor (beta chain). The protocol was immunoSEQ multiplex PCR, while the TCRdb copy is restricted to in-frame clones and leaves out a portion. The sample yields 150,000 to 200,000 clones, more than 75% seen once. Germline assignment: CDR1 MNHNS and CDR2 SASEGT. Trimming removed 0 bases at V and 6 bases at J, with 6 bases between. This CDR3 spans 14 amino acids. Participant-given clinical history determined each cohort assignment. This entry comes from a study of blood T cell repertoires in COVID-19. Study-level background: Donors in the United States, Italy and Spain gave samples during acute or convalescent COVID-19.

The chain joins TRBV6-1 to TRBJ1-6; D is ambiguous. Input material: PBMCs or T cells enriched from blood (not recorded which). The TCR originated in a woman in her fifties or sixties with acute COVID-19. The CDR3 protein is CASSEAGSNSPLHF. DNA for the CDR3: TGTGCCAGCAGTGAAGCCGGGAGTAATTCACCCCTCCACTTT.